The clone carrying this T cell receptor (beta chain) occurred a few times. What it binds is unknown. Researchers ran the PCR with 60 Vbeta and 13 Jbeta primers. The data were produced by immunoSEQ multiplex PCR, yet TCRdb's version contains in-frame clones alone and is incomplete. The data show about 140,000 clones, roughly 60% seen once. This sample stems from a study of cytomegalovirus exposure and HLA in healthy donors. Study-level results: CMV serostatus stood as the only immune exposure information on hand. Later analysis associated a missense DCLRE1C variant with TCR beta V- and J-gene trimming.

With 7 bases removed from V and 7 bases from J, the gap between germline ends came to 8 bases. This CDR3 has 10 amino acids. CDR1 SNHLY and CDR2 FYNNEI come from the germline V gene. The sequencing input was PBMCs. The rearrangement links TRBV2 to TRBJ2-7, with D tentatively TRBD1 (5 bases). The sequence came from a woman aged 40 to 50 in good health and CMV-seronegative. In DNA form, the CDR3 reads TGTGCCAGCAAAGGGGAAGAGCAGTACTTC. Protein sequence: CASKGEEQYF.